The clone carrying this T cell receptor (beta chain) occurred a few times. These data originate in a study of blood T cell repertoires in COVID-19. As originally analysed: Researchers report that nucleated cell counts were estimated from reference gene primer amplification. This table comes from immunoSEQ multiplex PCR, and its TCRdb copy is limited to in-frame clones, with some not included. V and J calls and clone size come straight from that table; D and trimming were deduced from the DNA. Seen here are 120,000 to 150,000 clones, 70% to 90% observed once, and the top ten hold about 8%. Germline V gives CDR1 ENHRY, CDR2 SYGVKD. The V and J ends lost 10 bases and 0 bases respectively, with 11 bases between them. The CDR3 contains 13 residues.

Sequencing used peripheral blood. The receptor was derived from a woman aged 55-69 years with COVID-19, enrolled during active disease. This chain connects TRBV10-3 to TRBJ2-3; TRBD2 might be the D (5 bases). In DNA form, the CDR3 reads TGTGCCACCGCGAGGGAGAGCACAGATACGCAGTATTTT. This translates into CATARESTDTQYF.